One and the same sample provided the 29 T cell receptor beta chains below, sequenced in a study of blood T cell repertoires in COVID-19. The assay was immunoSEQ multiplex PCR, and TCRdb's table has in-frame clones only and misses some. The repertoire holds around 300,000 clones, 75% to 90% seen once, with about 2.5% in the top ten. The source material was peripheral blood. Source of these receptors: a man aged 18 to 29 with active or convalescent COVID-19.

The gene calls are TRBV6-5 and TRBJ1-3; perhaps TRBD1 as D (6 bases). The CDR3 spans 15 residues. V dropped 0 bases and J dropped 2 bases, with 8 bases sitting between them. Germline lookup yields CDR1 MNHEY and CDR2 SVGAGI. CDR3 sequence (DNA): TGTGCCAGCAGTTACTCGTCAGGGGCTGGAAACACCATATATTTT. Amino acid sequence: CASSYSSGAGNTIYF.

The chain has TRBV28 and TRBJ1-1; D gene unclear. In germline, CDR1 is MDHEN, CDR2 SYDVKM. The CDR3 contains 12 residues. V lost 4 bases, J lost 11 bases, and 14 bases lay in between. CDR3 protein: CASSSGVVLAFF. The CDR3 nucleotides are TGTGCCAGCAGTTCCGGGGTGGTACTCGCTTTCTTT.

V is TRBV2 and J is TRBJ2-2, with D maybe TRBD1 (5 bases). The CDR3 runs 15 residues. V lost 4 bases, J lost 3 bases, and 12 bases lay in between. In germline, CDR1 is SNHLY, CDR2 FYNNEI. CDR3 loop: CASSGAGLYTGELFF. In DNA, the CDR3 is TGTGCCAGCAGTGGGGCAGGGTTGTACACCGGGGAGCTGTTTTTT.

The gene calls are TRBV4-1 and TRBJ2-2, with a possible D match to TRBD2 (7 bases). Trimming removed 3 bases at V and 6 bases at J, with 23 bases between. CDR3 size: 18 residues. From germline, CDR1 is MGHRA and CDR2 YSYEKL. CDR3 sequence: CASSHSVLAGAFAGELFF. The CDR3 bases are TGCGCCAGCAGCCATAGTGTCCTTGCGGGGGCTTTCGCCGGGGAGCTGTTTTTT.

The gene calls are TRBV11-2 and TRBJ1-1, with TRBD1 matching over 10 bases. Trimming cost V 7 bases and J 6 bases; bases outside gene matches: 5. The CDR3 loop spans 13 amino acids. Germline V gives CDR1 SGHAT, CDR2 FQNNGV. The CDR3 region has the DNA TGTGCCAGCAACCCGACAGGGGGCGCTGAAGCTTTCTTT. It translates to CASNPTGGAEAFF.

V usage is TRBV3-1 (or the pseudogene TRBV3-2) and J usage is TRBJ2-7, with D tentatively TRBD1 (6 bases). From germline, CDR1 is LGHDT and CDR2 YNNKEL (reference sequence). The CDR3 loop spans 16 amino acids. Trimming left V 0 bases short and J 4 bases short, with 16 bases between. The CDR3 bases are TGTGCCAGCAGCCAAGACCCAGACAGGAAAGTTTACGAGCAGTACTTC. It is translated as CASSQDPDRKVYEQYF.

This clone has a handful of counts. The DNA of the CDR3 is TGTGCCGGAAGACAGGGGTCGAGCACAGATACGCAGTATTTT. The encoded protein is CAGRQGSSTDTQYF. The V gene is TRBV2, the J gene TRBJ2-3, with 8 nucleotides matching TRBD1. CDR1 SNHLY and CDR2 FYNNEI come from the germline V gene. After removal of 11 bases from V and 0 bases from J, the junction contained 7 bases not matched to a gene. The CDR3 loop spans 14 amino acids.

The rearrangement uses TRBV4-1 and TRBJ2-5, with TRBD2 matching over 7 bases. Germline lookup yields CDR1 MGHRA and CDR2 YSYEKL. The CDR3 totals 14 residues. Trimming cost V 3 bases and J 2 bases; bases outside gene matches: 3. The CDR3 loop reads CASSQYSGQETQYF. The CDR3 coding sequence is TGCGCCAGCAGCCAGTATAGCGGGCAAGAGACCCAGTACTTC.

A remark on this clone: The same CDR3 arises from other DNA sequences in this sample as well. This chain joins TRBV9 and TRBJ2-3; maybe TRBD1 (5 bases). Deletions cut 2 bases from V and 3 bases from J, with 7 bases between. CDR1 SGDLS and CDR2 YYNGEE come from the germline V gene. The CDR3 has 13 amino acids. The CDR3 is CASSVQGTDTQYF. The CDR3 DNA follows: TGTGCCAGCAGCGTTCAGGGAACAGATACGCAGTATTTT.

The V and J genes are TRBV28 and TRBJ1-1; D is perhaps TRBD1 (5 bases). V dropped 8 bases and J dropped 1 base, with 17 bases sitting between them. The germline V gene encodes CDR1 MDHEN and CDR2 SYDVKM. The CDR3 is 15 amino acids. The CDR3 DNA reads TGTGCCAGCGTAGGGTGGGGCCTAAAGAACACTGAAGCTTTCTTT. It yields the protein CASVGWGLKNTEAFF.

CDR3 loop: CASSIGTGTQETQYF. The DNA for the CDR3 is TGTGCCAGTAGTATAGGGACAGGGACACAAGAGACCCAGTACTTC. The chain couples TRBV19 to TRBJ2-5; 8 bases are shared with TRBD1. The CDR3 length is 15 residues. Trimming cost V 1 base and J 2 bases; bases outside gene matches: 3. Looked up from germline, CDR1 is LNHDA and CDR2 is SQIVND (reference sequence).

This rearrangement joins TRBV2 to TRBJ2-4; TRBD1 might be the D (6 bases). There are 15 residues in the CDR3. Trimming removed 7 bases at V and 0 bases at J, with 13 bases between. Germline-derived CDR1 and CDR2 are SNHLY and FYNNEI. The CDR3 coding sequence is TGTGCCAGCAACGACAGGCTCCTAGCCAAAAACATTCAGTACTTC. Its translation: CASNDRLLAKNIQYF.

V and J are TRBV9 and TRBJ2-5; possible D gene TRBD1, 6 bases. CDR1 is SGDLS, CDR2 YYNGEE, per germline. There are 13 residues in the CDR3. V lost 5 bases, J lost 8 bases, and 16 bases lay in between. CDR3 protein: CASSRDNLETQYF. CDR3 DNA sequence: TGTGCCAGCAGTCGGGACAACCTAGAAACCCAGTACTTC.

The chain is built from TRBV15 and TRBJ2-7, with D tentatively TRBD1 (6 bases). The V gene's germline CDR1 is LNHNV and CDR2 YYDKDF (reference sequence). The length of the CDR3 is 15 residues. The V gene lost 6 bases and the J gene lost 2 bases, with 17 bases spanning the gap. The CDR3 DNA sequence: TGTGCCACCAGGGAAACGGGACATCTAGCCTACGAGCAGTACTTC. Protein sequence: CATRETGHLAYEQYF.

V and J are TRBV27 and TRBJ1-2; TRBD1 is a possible D gene (6 bases). Trimming cost V 4 bases and J 6 bases, with 18 bases left between them. This CDR3 comprises 15 residues. The germline V gene has CDR1 MNHEY and CDR2 SMNVEV (reference sequence). The CDR3 DNA follows: TGTGCCAGCAGTTCCCAGGCTTGGGGGGGCGATGGCTACACCTTC. It is translated as CASSSQAWGGDGYTF.

CDR3 loop: CASSPVQNTEAFF. CDR3 DNA sequence: TGTGCCAGCAGCCCAGTACAGAACACTGAAGCTTTCTTT. J is TRBJ1-1 and V is TRBV3-1 (or the pseudogene TRBV3-2); unclear D gene. Germline-derived CDR1 and CDR2 are LGHDT and YNNKEL (reference sequence). This CDR3 is 13 amino acids long. Trimming pared 4 bases from V and 1 base from J, leaving 7 bases between.

The chain couples TRBV5-1 to TRBJ2-7, with 8 nucleotides matching TRBD1. This CDR3 spans 16 amino acids. The V gene's germline CDR1 is SGHRS and CDR2 YFSETQ. V shed 4 bases and J 2 bases; nucleotides not matched to a gene: 11. The DNA of the CDR3 is TGCGCCAGCAGCAGCCTACTAGAACAGGGGGCCTACGAGCAGTACTTC. Its translation: CASSSLLEQGAYEQYF.

This clone appeared a single time. This chain uses TRBV2 with TRBJ2-3, with 9 bases matching TRBD2. Trimming took 8 bases from V and 0 from J; bases not matched to a gene: 6. Germline-derived CDR1 and CDR2 are SNHLY and FYNNEI. The CDR3 has 15 residues. The CDR3 DNA sequence: TGTGCCAGCGGGGCGGGAGGGATTAGCACAGATACGCAGTATTTT. Translating it yields CASGAGGISTDTQYF.

The rearrangement links TRBV5-1 to TRBJ2-5; D not certain. V was trimmed by 0 bases and J by 4 bases, leaving 10 bases between them. This CDR3 comprises 14 residues. Germline V lookup: CDR1 SGHRS, CDR2 YFSETQ. The CDR3 coding sequence is TGCGCCAGCAGCTTGGTTGTGGCAGGAGAGACCCAGTACTTC. Translation gives CASSLVVAGETQYF.

A remark on this clone: Germline and junction disagree at one end, which may indicate a read error. The V call is TRBV19, the J call TRBJ1-5; 7 nucleotides line up with TRBD1. This CDR3 is built from 15 residues. CDR1 and CDR2 (germline): LNHDA, SQIVND (reference sequence). The DNA for the CDR3 is TGTGCCAGTACCATGGTGAGAGGGGGCAACCAGCCCCAGCATTTT. Protein: CASTMVRGGNQPQHF.

The chain uses TRBV20-1 and TRBJ2-1; no clear D gene. Trimming cost V 5 bases and J 3 bases, with 11 bases left between them. The CDR3 totals 13 residues. Germline values: CDR1 DFQATT, CDR2 SNEGSKA (reference sequence). The CDR3: CSARESSYNEQFF. CDR3 coding DNA: TGCAGTGCTCGTGAATCTAGCTACAATGAGCAGTTCTTC.

This sequence joins TRBV5-1 and TRBJ2-1, with TRBD2 matching 9 bases. Trimming cost V 4 bases and J 8 bases; bases outside gene matches: 7. Germline lookup yields CDR1 SGHRS and CDR2 YFSETQ. The CDR3 length is 14 residues. Written as DNA, the CDR3 is TGCGCCAGCAGCAGGCGGGAGGGCCCCCATGAGCAGTTCTTC. This sequence encodes CASSRREGPHEQFF.

This clone was seen a few times. This chain uses TRBV7-9 with TRBJ1-1, with 7 nucleotides matching TRBD1. This CDR3 contains 14 residues. Trimming removed 4 bases from V and 5 bases from J; junction bases left unmatched: 7. The germline V gene encodes CDR1 SEHNR and CDR2 FQNEAQ (reference sequence). CDR3 protein: CASSYTGDSTEAFF. The CDR3 region has the DNA TGTGCCAGCAGCTATACAGGGGATAGTACTGAAGCTTTCTTT.

This sequence joins TRBV5-1 and TRBJ2-3; perhaps TRBD1 as D (6 bases). The CDR3 runs 16 residues. Trimming took off 3 bases at V and 2 bases at J, with 16 bases between the two ends. Per germline, CDR1 SGHRS and CDR2 YFSETQ. CDR3 coding DNA: TGCGCCAGCAGCTCGGGTGGGGGCGTAGACACAGATACGCAGTATTTT. It specifies CASSSGGGVDTDTQYF.

This chain uses TRBV6-5 with TRBJ1-2; D remains unclear. In germline, CDR1 is MNHEY, CDR2 SVGAGI. V was shortened by 11 bases and J by 8 bases, with 21 bases between the two germline ends. The CDR3 totals 13 residues. CDR3 amino acids: CAGRLGNQEGYTF. The CDR3 region has the DNA TGTGCCGGGAGACTGGGGAATCAGGAAGGCTACACCTTC.

The chain links TRBV28 to TRBJ1-2; the D gene is possibly TRBD1 (6 bases). The germline V gene has CDR1 MDHEN and CDR2 SYDVKM. The CDR3 is 13 residues long. V was pared by 6 bases and J by 8 bases, with 16 bases between. This chain's CDR3 is CASRPGQTLGYTF. The CDR3 coding sequence is TGTGCCAGCAGACCGGGACAAACATTGGGCTACACCTTC.

This sequence joins TRBV11-2 and TRBJ1-5; D remains unclear. Per the germline V gene, CDR1 is SGHAT and CDR2 is FQNNGV. CDR3 length: 13 residues. Trimming removed 5 bases at V and 3 bases at J, with 8 bases between. The CDR3 loop reads CASSEGNNQPQHF. CDR3 DNA: TGTGCCAGCAGCGAGGGAAACAATCAGCCCCAGCATTTT. The whole variable domain, filled in from reference TRBV11-2 and TRBJ1-5, reads EAGVAQSPRYKIIEKRQSVAFWCNPISGHATLYWYQQILGQGPKLLIQFQNNGVVDDSQLPKDRFSAERLKGVDSTLKIQPAKLEDSAVYLCASSEGNNQPQHFGDGTRLSIL.

The V and J genes are TRBV18 and TRBJ1-3; D is ambiguous. The CDR3 runs 16 residues. Germline CDR1 is KGHSH and CDR2 is LQKENI. Between the trimmed V and J ends, which lost 3 bases and 4 bases, there was a span of 16 bases. CDR3 DNA sequence: TGTGCCAGCTCACCCGTAGCAACCACCGTGGGAAACACCATATATTTT. Translated: CASSPVATTVGNTIYF.

This sequence joins TRBV19 and TRBJ2-7; D perhaps matches TRBD2 (8 bases). Trimming took off 4 bases at V and 4 bases at J, with 17 bases between the two ends. Per germline, CDR1 LNHDA and CDR2 SQIVND (reference sequence). The CDR3 length is 15 residues. The DNA of the CDR3 is TGTGCCAGTAGTACAAGGGACAGCGGGAGATACGAGCAGTACTTC. This gives the protein CASSTRDSGRYEQYF. Using reference TRBV19 and TRBJ2-7 for the parts outside the CDR3, the full variable domain is DGGITQSPKYLFRKEGQNVTLSCEQNLNHDAMYWYRQDPGQGLRLIYYSQIVNDFQKGDIAEGYSVSREKKESFPLTVTSAQKNPTAFYLCASSTRDSGRYEQYFGPGTRLTVT.